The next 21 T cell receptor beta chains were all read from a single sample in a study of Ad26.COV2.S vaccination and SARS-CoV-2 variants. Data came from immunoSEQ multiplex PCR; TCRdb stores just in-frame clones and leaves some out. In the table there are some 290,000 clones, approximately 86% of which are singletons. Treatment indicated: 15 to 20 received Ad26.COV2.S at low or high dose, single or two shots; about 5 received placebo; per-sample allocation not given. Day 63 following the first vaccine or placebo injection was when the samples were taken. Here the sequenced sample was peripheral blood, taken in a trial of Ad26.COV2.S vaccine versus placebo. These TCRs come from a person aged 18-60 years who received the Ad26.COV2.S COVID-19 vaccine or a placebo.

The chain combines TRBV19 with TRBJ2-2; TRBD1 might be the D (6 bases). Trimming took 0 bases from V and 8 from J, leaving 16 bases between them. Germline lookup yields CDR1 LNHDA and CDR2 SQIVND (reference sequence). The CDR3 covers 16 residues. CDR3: CASSIEGHLTRGELFF. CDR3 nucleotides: TGTGCCAGTAGTATAGAGGGACATCTAACAAGGGGGGAGCTGTTTTTT.

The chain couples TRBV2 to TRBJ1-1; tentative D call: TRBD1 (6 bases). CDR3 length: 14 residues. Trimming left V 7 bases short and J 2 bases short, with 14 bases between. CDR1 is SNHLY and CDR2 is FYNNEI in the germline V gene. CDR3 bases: TGTGCCAGCACCAATAGGGGGACTAACACTGAAGCTTTCTTT. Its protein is CASTNRGTNTEAFF.

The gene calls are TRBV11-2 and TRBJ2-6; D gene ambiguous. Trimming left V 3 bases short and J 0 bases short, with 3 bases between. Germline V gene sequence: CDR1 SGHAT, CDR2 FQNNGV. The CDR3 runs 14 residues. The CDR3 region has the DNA TGTGCCAGCAGCTTCGACTCTGGGGCCAACGTCCTGACTTTC. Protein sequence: CASSFDSGANVLTF.

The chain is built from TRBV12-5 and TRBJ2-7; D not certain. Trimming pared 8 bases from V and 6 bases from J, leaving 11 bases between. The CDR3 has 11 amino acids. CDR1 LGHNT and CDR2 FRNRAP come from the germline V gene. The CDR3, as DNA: TGTGCTAGTTCCCCAGATCGCGAGCAGTACTTC. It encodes CASSPDREQYF.

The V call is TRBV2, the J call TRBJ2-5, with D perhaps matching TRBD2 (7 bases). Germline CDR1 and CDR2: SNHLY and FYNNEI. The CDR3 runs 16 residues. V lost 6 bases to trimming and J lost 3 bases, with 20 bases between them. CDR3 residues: CASSAGGLGEKETQYF. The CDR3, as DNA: TGTGCCAGCAGCGCCGGGGGGCTAGGGGAAAAAGAGACCCAGTACTTC.

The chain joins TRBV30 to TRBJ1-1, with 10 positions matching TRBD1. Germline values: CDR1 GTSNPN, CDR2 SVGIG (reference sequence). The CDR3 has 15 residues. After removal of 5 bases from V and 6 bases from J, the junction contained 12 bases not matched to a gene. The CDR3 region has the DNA TGTGCCTGGGTGACCGGGACAGGGGTAAGCCCTGAAGCTTTCTTT. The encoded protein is CAWVTGTGVSPEAFF.

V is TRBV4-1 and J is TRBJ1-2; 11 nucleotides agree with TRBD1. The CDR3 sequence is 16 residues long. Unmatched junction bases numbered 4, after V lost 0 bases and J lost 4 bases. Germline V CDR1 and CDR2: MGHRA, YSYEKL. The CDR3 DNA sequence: TGCGCCAGCAGCCAAGAGGACAGGGGGCCGCTCTATGGCTACACCTTC. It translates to CASSQEDRGPLYGYTF.

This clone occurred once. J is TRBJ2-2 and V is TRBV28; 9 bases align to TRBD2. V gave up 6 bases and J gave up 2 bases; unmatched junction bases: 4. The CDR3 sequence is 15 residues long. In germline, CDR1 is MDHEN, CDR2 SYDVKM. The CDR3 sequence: CASRGAGGNTGELFF. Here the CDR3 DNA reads TGTGCCAGCAGGGGAGCGGGGGGAAACACCGGGGAGCTGTTTTTT.

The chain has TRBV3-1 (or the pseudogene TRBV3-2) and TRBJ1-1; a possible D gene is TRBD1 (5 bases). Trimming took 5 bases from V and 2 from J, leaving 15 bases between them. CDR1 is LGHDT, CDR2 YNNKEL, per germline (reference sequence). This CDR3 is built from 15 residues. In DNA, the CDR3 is TGTGCCAGCAGCTCTTGGGGGGTACGCAACACTGAAGCTTTCTTT. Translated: CASSSWGVRNTEAFF.

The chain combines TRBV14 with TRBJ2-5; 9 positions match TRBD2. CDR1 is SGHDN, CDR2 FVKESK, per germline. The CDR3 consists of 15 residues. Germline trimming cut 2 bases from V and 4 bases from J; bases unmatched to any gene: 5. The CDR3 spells CASSQLLAGSETQYF. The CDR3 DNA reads TGTGCCAGCAGCCAACTCCTAGCGGGGTCAGAGACCCAGTACTTC.

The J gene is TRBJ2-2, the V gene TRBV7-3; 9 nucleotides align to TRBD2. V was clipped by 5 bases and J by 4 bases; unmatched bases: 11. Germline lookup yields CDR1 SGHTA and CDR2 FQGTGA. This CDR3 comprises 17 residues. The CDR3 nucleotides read TGTGCCAGCAGCGTAGGAGTAGCGGGGGTTAGCACCGGGGAGCTGTTTTTT. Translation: CASSVGVAGVSTGELFF. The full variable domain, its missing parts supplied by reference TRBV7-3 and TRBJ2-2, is GAGVSQTPSNKVTEKGKYVELRCDPISGHTALYWYRQSLGQGPEFLIYFQGTGAADDSGLPNDRFFAVRPEGSVSTLKIQRTERGDSAVYLCASSVGVAGVSTGELFFGEGSRLTVL.

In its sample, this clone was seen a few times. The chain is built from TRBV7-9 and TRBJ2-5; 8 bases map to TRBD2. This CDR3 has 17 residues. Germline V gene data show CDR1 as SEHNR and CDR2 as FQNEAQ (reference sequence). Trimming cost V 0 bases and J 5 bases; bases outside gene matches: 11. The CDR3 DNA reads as TGTGCCAGCAGCTTAGCCGGCGGGGGGCCTTCTTCCGAGACCCAGTACTTC. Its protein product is CASSLAGGGPSSETQYF. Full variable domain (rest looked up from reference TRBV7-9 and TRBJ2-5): DTGVSQNPRHKITKRGQNVTFRCDPISEHNRLYWYRQTLGQGPEFLTYFQNEAQLEKSRLLSDRFSAERPKGSFSTLEIQRTEQGDSAMYLCASSLAGGGPSSETQYFGPGTRLLVL.

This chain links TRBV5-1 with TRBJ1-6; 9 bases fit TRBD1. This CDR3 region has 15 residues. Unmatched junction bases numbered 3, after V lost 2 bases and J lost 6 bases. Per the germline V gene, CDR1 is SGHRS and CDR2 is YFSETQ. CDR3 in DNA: TGCGCCAGCAGCTTACAGGGGGCCGGTAATTCACCCCTCCACTTT. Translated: CASSLQGAGNSPLHF.

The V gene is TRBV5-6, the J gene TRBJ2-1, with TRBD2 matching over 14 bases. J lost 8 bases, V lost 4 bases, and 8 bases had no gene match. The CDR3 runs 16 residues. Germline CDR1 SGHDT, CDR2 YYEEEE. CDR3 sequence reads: CASSIGLAGGRDEQFF. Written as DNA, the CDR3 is TGTGCCAGCAGCATAGGACTAGCGGGGGGAAGAGATGAGCAGTTCTTC. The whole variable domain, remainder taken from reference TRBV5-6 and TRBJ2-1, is DAGVTQSPTHLIKTRGQQVTLRCSPKSGHDTVSWYQQALGQGPQFIFQYYEEEERQRGNFPDRFSGHQFPNYSSELNVNALLLGDSALYLCASSIGLAGGRDEQFFGPGTRLTVL.

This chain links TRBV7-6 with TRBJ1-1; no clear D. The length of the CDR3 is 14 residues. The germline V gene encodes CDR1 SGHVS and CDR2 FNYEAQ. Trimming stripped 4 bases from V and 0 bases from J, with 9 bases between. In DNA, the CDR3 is TGTGCCAGCAGCTCGTTAACTATGAACACTGAAGCTTTCTTT. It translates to CASSSLTMNTEAFF.

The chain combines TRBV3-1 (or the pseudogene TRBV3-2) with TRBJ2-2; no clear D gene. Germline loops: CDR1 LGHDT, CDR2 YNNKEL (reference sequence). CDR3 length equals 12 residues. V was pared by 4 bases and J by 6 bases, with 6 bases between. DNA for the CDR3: TGTGCCAGCAGCCTCCGACCCGGGGAGCTGTTTTTT. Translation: CASSLRPGELFF.

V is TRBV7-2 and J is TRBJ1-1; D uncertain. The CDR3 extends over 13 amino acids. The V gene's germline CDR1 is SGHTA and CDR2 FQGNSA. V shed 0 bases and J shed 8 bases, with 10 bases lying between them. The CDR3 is CASSLAPGLEAFF. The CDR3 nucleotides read TGTGCCAGCAGCTTAGCCCCGGGTCTGGAAGCTTTCTTT.

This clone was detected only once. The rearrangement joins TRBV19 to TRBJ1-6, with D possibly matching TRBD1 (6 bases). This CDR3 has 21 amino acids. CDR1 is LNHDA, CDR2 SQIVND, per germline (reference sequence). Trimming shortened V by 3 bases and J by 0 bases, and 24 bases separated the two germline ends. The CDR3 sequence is CASSILLLTGESDSYNSPLHF. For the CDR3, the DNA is TGTGCCAGTAGTATCCTCCTTCTGACAGGAGAAAGCGACTCCTATAATTCACCCCTCCACTTT.

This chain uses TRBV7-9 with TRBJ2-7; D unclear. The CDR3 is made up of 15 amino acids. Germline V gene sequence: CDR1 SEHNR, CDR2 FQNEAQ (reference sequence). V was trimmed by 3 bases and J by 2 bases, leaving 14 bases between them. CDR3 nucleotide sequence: TGTGCCAGCAGCTTCCCCCCCAGGCTTACCTACGAGCAGTACTTC. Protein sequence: CASSFPPRLTYEQYF.

The DNA for the CDR3 is TGTGCAAGTCGCTTAGTTCACCCTGTGAATCAGCCCCAGCATTTT. Translation: CASRLVHPVNQPQHF. This chain uses TRBV12-2 with TRBJ1-5. TRBV12-2 represents a pseudogene. CDR3 length equals 15 residues.

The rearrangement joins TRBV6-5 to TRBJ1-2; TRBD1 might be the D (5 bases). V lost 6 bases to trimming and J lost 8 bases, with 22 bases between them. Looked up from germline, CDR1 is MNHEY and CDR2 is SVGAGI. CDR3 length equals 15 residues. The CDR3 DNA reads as TGTGCCAGCAGGGGATCCTGGGGGAGTCCGGGCGGCTACACCTTC. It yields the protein CASRGSWGSPGGYTF.